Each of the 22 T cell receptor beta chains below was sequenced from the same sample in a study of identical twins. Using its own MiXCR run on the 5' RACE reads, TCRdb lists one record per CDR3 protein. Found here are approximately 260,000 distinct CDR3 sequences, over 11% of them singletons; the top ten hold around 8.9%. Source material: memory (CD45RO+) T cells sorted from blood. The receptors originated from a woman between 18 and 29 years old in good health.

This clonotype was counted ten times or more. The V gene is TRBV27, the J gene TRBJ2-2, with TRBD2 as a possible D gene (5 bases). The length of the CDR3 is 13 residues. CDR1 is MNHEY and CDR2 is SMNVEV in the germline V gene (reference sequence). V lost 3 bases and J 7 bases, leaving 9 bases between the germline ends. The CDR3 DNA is TGTGCCAGCAGTTTTGGGGAGAGCGGGGAGCTGTTTTTT. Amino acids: CASSFGESGELFF.

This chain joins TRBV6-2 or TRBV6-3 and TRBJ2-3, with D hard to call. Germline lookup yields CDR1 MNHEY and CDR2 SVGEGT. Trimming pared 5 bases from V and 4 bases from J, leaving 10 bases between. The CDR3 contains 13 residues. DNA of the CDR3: TGTGCCAGCAGTGACAACGATCCAGATACGCAGTATTTT. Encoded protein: CASSDNDPDTQYF.

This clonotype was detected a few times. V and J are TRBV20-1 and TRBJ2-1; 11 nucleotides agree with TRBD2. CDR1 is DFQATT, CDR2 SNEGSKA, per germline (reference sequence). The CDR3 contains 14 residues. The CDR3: CSKTPGLADNEQFF. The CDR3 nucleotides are TGCAGCAAGACGCCGGGACTAGCGGACAATGAGCAGTTCTTC.

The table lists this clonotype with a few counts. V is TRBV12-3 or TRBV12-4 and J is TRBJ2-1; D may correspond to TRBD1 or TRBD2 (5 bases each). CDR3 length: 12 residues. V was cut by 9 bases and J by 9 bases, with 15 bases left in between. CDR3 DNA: TGTGCCAGTTTCCAGGGAGCTGGTGAGCAGTTCTTC. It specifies CASFQGAGEQFF.

CDR3 sequence (DNA): TGCGCCAGCAGCCTTGAACTAGCGAACTCCTACAATGAGCAGTTCTTC. It is translated as CASSLELANSYNEQFF. The chain combines TRBV4-3 with TRBJ2-1, with 7 bases lining up with TRBD2. The V and J ends lost 4 bases and 0 bases, in that order; junction bases with no gene match: 6. Per the germline V gene, CDR1 is LGHNA and CDR2 is YSLEER. The CDR3 consists of 16 residues.

The CDR3 sequence: CAIKQAQIYNEQFF. The DNA of the CDR3 is TGTGCCATCAAACAGGCCCAAATTTACAATGAGCAGTTCTTC. The chain couples TRBV10-3 to TRBJ2-1; perhaps TRBD1 as D (5 bases). This CDR3 spans 14 amino acids. Per germline, CDR1 ENHRY and CDR2 SYGVKD. The V gene lost 7 bases and the J gene lost 4 bases, with 14 bases spanning the gap.

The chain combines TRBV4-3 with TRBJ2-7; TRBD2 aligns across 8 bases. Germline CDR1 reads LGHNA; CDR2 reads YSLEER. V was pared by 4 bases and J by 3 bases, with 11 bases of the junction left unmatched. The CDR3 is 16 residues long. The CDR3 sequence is CASSPDGGRKVYEQYF. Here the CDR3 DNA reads TGCGCCAGCAGCCCAGACGGCGGGAGGAAGGTCTACGAGCAGTACTTC.

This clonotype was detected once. The CDR3 spells CASSLRQGQGTQYF. DNA for the CDR3: TGTGCCAGCAGTCTTCGACAGGGTCAGGGTACGCAGTATTTT. The chain joins TRBV27 to TRBJ2-3, with 7 bases identical to TRBD1. The CDR3 spans 14 residues. Germline V gene sequence: CDR1 MNHEY, CDR2 SMNVEV (reference sequence). J was trimmed by 8 bases and V by 5 bases; bases with no gene match: 10.

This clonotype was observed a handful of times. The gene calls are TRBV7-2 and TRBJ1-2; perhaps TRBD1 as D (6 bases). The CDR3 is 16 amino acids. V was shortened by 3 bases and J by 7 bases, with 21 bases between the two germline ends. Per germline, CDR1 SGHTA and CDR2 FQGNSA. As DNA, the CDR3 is TGTGCCAGCAGCTTTAGCCTAAATCAGGGGACCATTGGCTACACCTTC. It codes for CASSFSLNQGTIGYTF.

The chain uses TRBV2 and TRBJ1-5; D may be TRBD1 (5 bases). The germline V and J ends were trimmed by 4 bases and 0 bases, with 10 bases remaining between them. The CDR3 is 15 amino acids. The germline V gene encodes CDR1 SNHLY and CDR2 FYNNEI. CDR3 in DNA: TGTGCCAGCAGTGTCGGGACGGTTAGCAATCAGCCCCAGCATTTT. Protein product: CASSVGTVSNQPQHF.

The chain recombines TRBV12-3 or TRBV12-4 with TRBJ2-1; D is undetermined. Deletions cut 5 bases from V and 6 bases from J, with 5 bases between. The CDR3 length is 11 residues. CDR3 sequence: CASSDSNEQFF. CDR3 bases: TGTGCCAGCAGTGATTCCAATGAGCAGTTCTTC.

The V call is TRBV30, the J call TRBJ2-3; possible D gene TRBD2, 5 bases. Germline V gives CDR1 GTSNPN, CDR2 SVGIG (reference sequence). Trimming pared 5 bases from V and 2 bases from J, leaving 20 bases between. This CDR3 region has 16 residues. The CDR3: CAWGLDLSISTDTQYF. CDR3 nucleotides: TGTGCCTGGGGACTGGACTTATCTATCTCCACAGATACGCAGTATTTT.

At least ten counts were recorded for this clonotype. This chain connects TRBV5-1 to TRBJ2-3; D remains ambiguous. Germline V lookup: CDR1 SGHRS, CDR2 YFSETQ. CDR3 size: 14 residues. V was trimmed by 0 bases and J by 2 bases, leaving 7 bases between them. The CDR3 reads CASSLEEVTDTQYF. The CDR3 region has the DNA TGCGCCAGCAGCTTGGAGGAAGTCACAGATACGCAGTATTTT.

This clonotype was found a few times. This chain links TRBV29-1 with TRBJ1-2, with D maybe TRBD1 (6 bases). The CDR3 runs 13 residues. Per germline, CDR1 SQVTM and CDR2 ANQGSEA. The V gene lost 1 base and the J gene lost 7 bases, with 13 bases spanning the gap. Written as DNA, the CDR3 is TGCAGCGTTGAAGGGTCGGGGGCAGGTGGCTACACCTTC. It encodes CSVEGSGAGGYTF.

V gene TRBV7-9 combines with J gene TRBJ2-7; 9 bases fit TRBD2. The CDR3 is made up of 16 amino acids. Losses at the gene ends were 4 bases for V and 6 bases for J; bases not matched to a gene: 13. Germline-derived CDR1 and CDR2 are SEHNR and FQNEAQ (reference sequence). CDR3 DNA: TGTGCCAGCAGCTCACCCCCGGGGCGGGAGGGCCTCGAGCAGTACTTC. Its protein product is CASSSPPGREGLEQYF.

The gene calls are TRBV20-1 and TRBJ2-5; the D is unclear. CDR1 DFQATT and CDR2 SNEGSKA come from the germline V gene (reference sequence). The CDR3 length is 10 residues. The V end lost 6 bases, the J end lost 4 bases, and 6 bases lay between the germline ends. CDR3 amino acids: CSADIETQYF. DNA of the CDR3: TGCAGTGCGGATATAGAGACCCAGTACTTC.

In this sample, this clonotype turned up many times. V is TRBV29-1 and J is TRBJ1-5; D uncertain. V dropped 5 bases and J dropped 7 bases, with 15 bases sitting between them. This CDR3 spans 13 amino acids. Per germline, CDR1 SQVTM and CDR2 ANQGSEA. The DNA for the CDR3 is TGCAGCGTTCGTGAAAATTACGGACAGCCCCAGCATTTT. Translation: CSVRENYGQPQHF.

CDR3 DNA sequence: TGTGCCAGCACTTCCGCCCAGACCCAGTACTTC. This codes for CASTSAQTQYF. The chain uses TRBV12-3 or TRBV12-4 and TRBJ2-5; D gene uncertain. Trimming removed 7 bases from V and 6 bases from J, with 9 bases in between. The CDR3 sequence is 11 residues long.

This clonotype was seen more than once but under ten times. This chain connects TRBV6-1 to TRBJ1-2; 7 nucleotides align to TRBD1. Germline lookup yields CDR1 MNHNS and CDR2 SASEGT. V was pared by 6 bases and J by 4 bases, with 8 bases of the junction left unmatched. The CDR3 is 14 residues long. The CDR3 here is CASRSATGIYGYTF. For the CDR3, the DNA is TGTGCCAGCAGGTCCGCGACAGGGATCTATGGCTACACCTTC.

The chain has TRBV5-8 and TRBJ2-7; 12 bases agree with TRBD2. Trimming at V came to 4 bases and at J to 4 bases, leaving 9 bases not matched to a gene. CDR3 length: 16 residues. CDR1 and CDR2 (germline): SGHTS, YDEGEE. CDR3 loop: CASSPGLAGSNYEQYF. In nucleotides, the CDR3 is TGTGCCAGCAGCCCCGGACTAGCGGGATCGAATTACGAGCAGTACTTC.

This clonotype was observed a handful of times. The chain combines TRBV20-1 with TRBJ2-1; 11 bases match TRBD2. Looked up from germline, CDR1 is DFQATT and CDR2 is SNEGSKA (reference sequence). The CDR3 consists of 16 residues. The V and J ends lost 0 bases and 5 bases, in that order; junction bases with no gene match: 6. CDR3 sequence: CSAREIAGGRDNEQFF. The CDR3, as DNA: TGCAGTGCTAGAGAGATAGCGGGGGGGCGCGACAATGAGCAGTTCTTC.

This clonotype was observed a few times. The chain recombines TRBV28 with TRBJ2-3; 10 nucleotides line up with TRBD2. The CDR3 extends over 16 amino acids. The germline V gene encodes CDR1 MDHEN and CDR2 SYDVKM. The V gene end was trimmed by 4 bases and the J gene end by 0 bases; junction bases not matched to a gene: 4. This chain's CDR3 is CASSSPTSGSTDTQYF. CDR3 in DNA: TGTGCCAGCAGTTCCCCGACTAGCGGGAGCACAGATACGCAGTATTTT.